This T cell receptor (beta chain) was recorded in a study of blood T cell repertoires in COVID-19. As for the study in general: Both acute and convalescent COVID-19 samples were obtained from the United States, Italy and Spain. T cells, B-cell-depleted T cells, or PBMCs provided the cDNA or gDNA that served as material.

As processed by the authors: Amplification of reference gene primers was used by the study to estimate nucleated cell counts. Using immunoSEQ multiplex PCR, the repertoire was profiled, and TCRdb retains in-frame clones only, with some absent. The D gene and trimming were derived from the DNA, and the V and J assignments and clone size from that table. The table has approximately 70,000 clones, roughly 82% seen once. The CDR3 is 13 residues long. V was shortened by 2 bases and J by 6 bases, with 9 bases between the two germline ends. The V gene's germline CDR1 is SGHAT and CDR2 FQNNGV. This clone was observed a single time.

This TCR derives from a woman at least 80 years old with acute or convalescent COVID-19. This chain uses TRBV11-2 with TRBJ2-3; D is undetermined. The sample taken for sequencing was peripheral blood. The CDR3 loop is CASSLMRWDTQYF. Written as DNA, the CDR3 is TGTGCCAGCAGCTTAATGAGGTGGGATACGCAGTATTTT.